These 21 T cell receptor beta chains came from one sample sequenced in a study of blood T cell repertoires in COVID-19. Using immunoSEQ multiplex PCR, the repertoire was profiled, and TCRdb retains in-frame clones only, with some absent. The repertoire holds approximately 240,000 clones, with nearly 95% as singletons. Sample: peripheral blood. These receptors came from a man aged 30-40 years with COVID-19, enrolled during active disease.

A single count supports this clone. This chain uses TRBV4-2 with TRBJ1-1; TRBD1 agrees at 7 bases. V shed 0 bases, J shed 1 base, and the junction held 8 bases outside the gene matches. Looked up from germline, CDR1 is LGHNA and CDR2 is YNFKEQ. The CDR3 is 17 residues long. Here the CDR3 DNA reads TGTGCCAGCAGCCAAGATGCTCAGGGGGGCCCGAACACTGAAGCTTTCTTT. Its protein is CASSQDAQGGPNTEAFF.

V gene TRBV7-3 combines with J gene TRBJ2-1; tentatively, D is TRBD1 (6 bases). Germline loops: CDR1 SGHTA, CDR2 FQGTGA. The V end lost 5 bases, the J end lost 4 bases, and 9 bases lay between the germline ends. The CDR3 covers 13 residues. The CDR3, as DNA: TGTGCCAGCAGCACTGGACAGTACAATGAGCAGTTCTTC. Protein product: CASSTGQYNEQFF.

V and J are TRBV19 and TRBJ2-1, with 7 bases matching TRBD2. Trimming at V came to 5 bases and at J to 0 bases, leaving 10 bases not matched to a gene. Germline values: CDR1 LNHDA, CDR2 SQIVND (reference sequence). This CDR3 region has 17 residues. The CDR3 reads CASSPPWGGSSYNEQFF. The CDR3 bases are TGTGCCAGTAGTCCACCTTGGGGGGGAAGCTCCTACAATGAGCAGTTCTTC. Filled out from reference TRBV19 and TRBJ2-1, the complete variable domain reads DGGITQSPKYLFRKEGQNVTLSCEQNLNHDAMYWYRQDPGQGLRLIYYSQIVNDFQKGDIAEGYSVSREKKESFPLTVTSAQKNPTAFYLCASSPPWGGSSYNEQFFGPGTRLTVL.

V usage is TRBV5-1 and J usage is TRBJ1-2, with D possibly being TRBD1 (5 bases). Trimming cost V 3 bases and J 2 bases, with 20 bases left between them. The length of the CDR3 is 17 residues. Germline CDR1 reads SGHRS; CDR2 reads YFSETQ. The CDR3 DNA is TGCGCCAGCAGCTCCGGACAAGGCCCCTATTTAAACTATGGCTACACCTTC. Its protein is CASSSGQGPYLNYGYTF.

The chain joins TRBV6-1 to TRBJ2-1; 10 bases line up with TRBD2. The CDR3 is 16 residues long. Germline CDR1 reads MNHNS; CDR2 reads SASEGT. The junction had 8 bases not matched to a gene; V was cut back by 2 bases and J by 7 bases. The CDR3 DNA is TGTGCCAGCAGTGAAAGGTTAGCGGGGGGTAGTAATGAGCAGTTCTTC. Protein: CASSERLAGGSNEQFF.

The rearrangement joins TRBV11-1 to TRBJ2-5; maybe TRBD2 (5 bases). The CDR3 consists of 15 residues. From germline, CDR1 is SGHAT and CDR2 FQDESV (reference sequence). V was pared by 5 bases and J by 3 bases, with 16 bases between. The CDR3 region is CASSPNPGNKETQYF. For the CDR3, the DNA is TGTGCCAGCAGCCCGAACCCCGGGAACAAAGAGACCCAGTACTTC.

The sample holds a few counts of this clone. The chain uses TRBV4-1 and TRBJ2-2; 12 nucleotides agree with TRBD1. The CDR3 spans 18 residues. Trimming took 1 base from V and 2 from J; bases not matched to a gene: 5. The V gene's germline CDR1 is MGHRA and CDR2 YSYEKL. CDR3 sequence (DNA): TGCGCCAGCAGCCAAGTGGGGACAGGGGGCCCAAACACCGGGGAGCTGTTTTTT. Protein sequence: CASSQVGTGGPNTGELFF.

The chain carries TRBV6-1 and TRBJ1-1; the match to TRBD1 covers 7 bases. Germline V gene lookup returns CDR1 MNHNS and CDR2 SASEGT. J lost 6 bases, V lost 8 bases, and 6 bases had no gene match. The CDR3 extends over 12 amino acids. CDR3 protein: CASRQGWAEAFF. The CDR3, as DNA: TGTGCCAGCCGACAGGGATGGGCTGAAGCTTTCTTT.

The chain couples TRBV10-1 to TRBJ1-2, with a tentative D call TRBD1 (5 bases). With 8 bases removed from V and 4 bases from J, the gap between germline ends came to 17 bases. Germline CDR1 reads WNHNN; CDR2 reads SYGVQD (reference sequence). This CDR3 has 14 residues. CDR3 sequence reads: CASAPPGRIYGYTF. The CDR3 nucleotides read TGCGCCAGCGCACCCCCAGGGAGGATCTATGGCTACACCTTC.

The rearrangement links TRBV5-1 to TRBJ1-1; perhaps TRBD1 as D (5 bases). CDR3 size: 15 residues. Germline CDR1 is SGHRS and CDR2 is YFSETQ. The germline V and J ends were trimmed by 0 bases and 6 bases, with 15 bases remaining between them. The CDR3 is CASSLGAGKDSEAFF. Here the CDR3 DNA reads TGCGCCAGCAGCTTGGGGGCAGGGAAGGATTCTGAAGCTTTCTTT.

The rearrangement joins TRBV9 to TRBJ1-2; D gene unclear. The germline V gene has CDR1 SGDLS and CDR2 YYNGEE. V lost 1 base and J 6 bases, leaving 10 bases between the germline ends. CDR3 length: 13 residues. The CDR3 region has the DNA TGTGCCAGCAGCGTAAACCGAGGAGATGGCTACACCTTC. Translating gives CASSVNRGDGYTF.

The CDR3 protein is CASSPQQGGLEQFF. The CDR3 DNA is TGTGCCAGCAGCCCTCAACAGGGGGGTTTGGAGCAGTTCTTC. The J gene is TRBJ2-1, the V gene TRBV7-3; TRBD1 aligns across 8 bases. V gave up 5 bases and J gave up 10 bases; unmatched junction bases: 10. Germline CDR1 SGHTA, CDR2 FQGTGA. There are 14 residues in the CDR3.

V is TRBV4-1 and J is TRBJ2-2, with 8 bases lining up with TRBD1. With V trimmed by 4 bases and J by 6 bases, 10 bases remained unmatched. Looked up from germline, CDR1 is MGHRA and CDR2 is YSYEKL. The CDR3 loop spans 16 amino acids. CDR3 coding DNA: TGCGCCAGCAGCCCCCCCGGGACAGGCTCTTCCGGGGAGCTGTTTTTT. Protein: CASSPPGTGSSGELFF.

The chain is built from TRBV3-1 (or the pseudogene TRBV3-2) and TRBJ2-3; D not certain. Germline V gives CDR1 LGHDT, CDR2 YNNKEL (reference sequence). Trimming took off 5 bases at V and 2 bases at J, with 2 bases between the two ends. This CDR3 has 11 amino acids. The CDR3 DNA reads as TGTGCCAGCAGCTACACAGATACGCAGTATTTT. This gives the protein CASSYTDTQYF.

The chain joins TRBV20-1 to TRBJ2-5; the D is unclear. V was trimmed by 4 bases and J by 0 bases, leaving 3 bases between them. Germline lookup yields CDR1 DFQATT and CDR2 SNEGSKA (reference sequence). This CDR3 comprises 11 residues. The CDR3 DNA reads TGCAGTGCTACGGACCAAGAGACCCAGTACTTC. Its translation: CSATDQETQYF.

The chain is built from TRBV27 and TRBJ1-5; D perhaps matches TRBD1 (6 bases). The CDR3 loop spans 15 amino acids. V lost 8 bases, J lost 3 bases, and 17 bases lay in between. In germline, CDR1 is MNHEY, CDR2 SMNVEV (reference sequence). The CDR3: CASRSRGGYNQPQHF. CDR3 bases: TGTGCCAGCCGCTCGAGGGGGGGATACAATCAGCCCCAGCATTTT.

The chain carries TRBV6-6 and TRBJ2-3, with TRBD2 as a possible D gene (5 bases). V was cut by 2 bases and J by 1 base, with 13 bases left in between. There are 16 residues in the CDR3. Germline CDR1 reads MNHNY; CDR2 reads SVGAGI (reference sequence). The CDR3 DNA reads TGTGCCAGCAGTTACGAGACTGGAGGTGGCACAGATACGCAGTATTTT. It codes for CASSYETGGGTDTQYF.

The chain employs TRBV19 and TRBJ1-1; possible D gene TRBD1, 5 bases. V was trimmed by 6 bases and J by 6 bases, leaving 17 bases between them. CDR1 is LNHDA and CDR2 is SQIVND in the germline V gene (reference sequence). The CDR3 loop spans 14 amino acids. The CDR3 loop is CASRRPSRTPEAFF. In DNA form, the CDR3 reads TGTGCCAGTAGACGGCCAAGTAGGACACCTGAAGCTTTCTTT.

The chain combines TRBV5-1 with TRBJ2-1, with 9 bases identical to TRBD1. With V trimmed by 4 bases and J by 6 bases, 8 bases remained unmatched. In germline, CDR1 is SGHRS, CDR2 YFSETQ. The CDR3 has 15 residues. Written as DNA, the CDR3 is TGCGCCAGCAGCCCAGGACAGGGGTCAGGCAATGAGCAGTTCTTC. This codes for CASSPGQGSGNEQFF.

A note on this clone: The same CDR3 arises from other DNA sequences in this sample as well. V and J are TRBV18 and TRBJ2-5; TRBD2 is a possible D gene (6 bases). This CDR3 spans 12 amino acids. V was shortened by 2 bases and J by 5 bases, with 6 bases between the two germline ends. Germline V gene lookup returns CDR1 KGHSH and CDR2 LQKENI. The CDR3 here is CASSPGGETQYF. The CDR3 DNA follows: TGTGCCAGCTCACCAGGGGGGGAGACCCAGTACTTC.

The V call is TRBV7-9, the J call TRBJ2-6; unclear D gene. Germline V gene data show CDR1 as SEHNR and CDR2 as FQNEAQ (reference sequence). The CDR3 runs 12 residues. The V end lost 6 bases, the J end lost 4 bases, and 4 bases lay between the germline ends. CDR3 sequence reads: CASRAGANVLTF. In nucleotides, the CDR3 is TGTGCCAGCAGGGCCGGGGCCAACGTCCTGACTTTC.